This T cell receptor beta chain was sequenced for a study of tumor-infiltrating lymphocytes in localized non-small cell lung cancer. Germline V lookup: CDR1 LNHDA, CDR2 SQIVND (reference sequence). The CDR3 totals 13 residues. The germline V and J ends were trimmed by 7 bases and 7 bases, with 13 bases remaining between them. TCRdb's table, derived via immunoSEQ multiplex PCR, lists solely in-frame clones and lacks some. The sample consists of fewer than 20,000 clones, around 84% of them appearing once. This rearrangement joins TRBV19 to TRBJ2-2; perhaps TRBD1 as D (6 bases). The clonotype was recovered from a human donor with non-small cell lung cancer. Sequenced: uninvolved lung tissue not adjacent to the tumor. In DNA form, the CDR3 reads TGTGCCAGTAATAGCCAGGGGATCGGGGAGCTGTTTTTT. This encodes CASNSQGIGELFF.